The rows below give T cell receptor beta chains drawn from one sample of a study of blood T cells in healthy people across ages. Each CDR3 protein gets one entry after TCRdb re-called the 5' RACE reads with MiXCR. The sample lists about 780,000 distinct CDR3 sequences; around 50% were seen once. The sequenced sample was blood. The source of these receptors is a man older than 75 in good health. Each CDR3 is given with its conserved first and last residue. Each record gives: V gene, J gene, D gene, clone size, CDR3 protein, CDR3 DNA. The D gene is left open where the match is weak. Rows give clone size only sometimes, using once, few, many, or a class for an expanded clone.

V gene: TRBV4-2
J gene: TRBJ2-4
D gene: TRBD2
clone size: many
CDR3 protein: CASSRRASGSNIQYF
CDR3 DNA: TGTGCCAGCAGCCGCCGGGCTAGCGGGAGTAACATTCAGTACTTC

V gene: TRBV5-1
J gene: TRBJ2-5
D gene: .
clone size: .
CDR3 protein: CASSLYSSQETQYF
CDR3 DNA: TGCGCCAGCAGCTTGTACAGCTCCCAAGAGACCCAGTACTTC

V gene: TRBV12-3/TRBV12-4
J gene: TRBJ1-5
D gene: .
clone size: many
CDR3 protein: CASSGIAANQPQHF
CDR3 DNA: TGTGCCAGCAGTGGAATCGCGGCAAATCAGCCCCAGCATTTT

V gene: TRBV20-1
J gene: TRBJ2-3
D gene: TRBD1
clone size: .
CDR3 protein: CSARDGQGLVDTQYF
CDR3 DNA: TGCAGTGCTAGAGATGGACAGGGGTTGGTCGATACGCAGTATTTT

V gene: TRBV4-2
J gene: TRBJ2-1
D gene: .
clone size: .
CDR3 protein: CASSQDGDGLNEQFF
CDR3 DNA: TGTGCCAGCAGCCAAGACGGGGACGGGCTCAATGAGCAGTTCTTC

V gene: TRBV29-1
J gene: TRBJ2-5
D gene: .
clone size: few
CDR3 protein: CSVGGVLTETQYF
CDR3 DNA: TGCAGCGTTGGGGGGGTGTTGACTGAGACCCAGTACTTC

V gene: TRBV6-6
J gene: TRBJ2-5
D gene: .
clone size: few
CDR3 protein: CASGLGTQYF
CDR3 DNA: TGTGCCAGCGGTTTAGGGACCCAGTACTTC

V gene: TRBV7-9
J gene: TRBJ1-1
D gene: TRBD1
clone size: .
CDR3 protein: CASSPRQGRPMNTEAFF
CDR3 DNA: TGTGCCAGCAGCCCCCGACAGGGAAGACCCATGAACACCGAAGCTTTCTTT

V gene: TRBV16
J gene: TRBJ2-7
D gene: .
clone size: .
CDR3 protein: CASSQFQGSYEQYF
CDR3 DNA: TGTGCCAGCAGCCAATTTCAGGGAAGCTACGAGCAGTACTTC

V gene: TRBV12-3/TRBV12-4
J gene: TRBJ2-5
D gene: TRBD1
clone size: .
CDR3 protein: CASTPGQTLIYEQYF
CDR3 DNA: TGTGCCAGCACCCCGGGACAGACCCTTATCTATGAGCAGTACTTC

V gene: TRBV13
J gene: TRBJ1-4
D gene: TRBD1
clone size: .
CDR3 protein: CASSPRGQGNEKLFF
CDR3 DNA: TGTGCCAGCAGCCCCCGGGGACAGGGTAATGAAAAACTGTTTTTT

V gene: TRBV29-1
J gene: TRBJ1-2
D gene: .
clone size: .
CDR3 protein: CSVAVPGGYGYTF
CDR3 DNA: TGCAGCGTTGCGGTTCCGGGAGGCTATGGCTACACCTTC

V gene: TRBV15
J gene: TRBJ2-7
D gene: TRBD2
clone size: .
CDR3 protein: CATSAGLAGEYEQYF
CDR3 DNA: TGTGCCACCAGTGCCGGACTAGCGGGAGAATACGAGCAGTACTTC

V gene: TRBV5-1
J gene: TRBJ2-7
D gene: .
clone size: many
CDR3 protein: CASSLVFQGDEQYF
CDR3 DNA: TGCGCCAGCAGCTTGGTTTTCCAGGGTGACGAGCAGTACTTC

V gene: TRBV11-3
J gene: TRBJ2-5
D gene: TRBD1
clone size: few
CDR3 protein: CASSVRDRGTQYF
CDR3 DNA: TGTGCCAGCAGCGTCCGGGACAGGGGGACCCAGTACTTC

V gene: TRBV29-1
J gene: TRBJ2-1
D gene: .
clone size: .
CDR3 protein: CSAGGDSRSFNEQFF
CDR3 DNA: TGCAGCGCCGGAGGGGACAGCCGATCGTTCAATGAGCAGTTCTTC

V gene: TRBV30
J gene: TRBJ2-7
D gene: TRBD2
clone size: .
CDR3 protein: CAWSPAGLVYEQYF
CDR3 DNA: TGTGCCTGGTCCCCAGCGGGATTAGTTTACGAGCAGTACTTC

V gene: TRBV18
J gene: TRBJ2-7
D gene: TRBD2
clone size: few
CDR3 protein: CASSPPASGRPYEQYF
CDR3 DNA: TGTGCCAGCTCACCACCGGCGAGCGGGAGGCCCTACGAGCAGTACTTC

V gene: TRBV4-3
J gene: TRBJ2-7
D gene: .
clone size: .
CDR3 protein: CASSLSPGHPTYEQYF
CDR3 DNA: TGCGCCAGCAGCCTCTCTCCGGGCCACCCTACCTACGAGCAGTACTTC

V gene: TRBV20-1
J gene: TRBJ2-5
D gene: TRBD2
clone size: few
CDR3 protein: CSAREPRASGVSETQYF
CDR3 DNA: TGCAGTGCTAGAGAACCCCGGGCTAGCGGGGTCTCGGAGACCCAGTACTTC

V gene: TRBV14
J gene: TRBJ2-3
D gene: .
clone size: .
CDR3 protein: CASSHLSGRTRDTQYF
CDR3 DNA: TGTGCCAGCAGCCACCTGTCAGGGCGGACGCGAGATACGCAGTATTTT

V gene: TRBV9
J gene: TRBJ2-7
D gene: TRBD2
clone size: .
CDR3 protein: CASSTLAGGPYGQYF
CDR3 DNA: TGTGCCAGCAGCACCCTGGCGGGAGGGCCTTACGGGCAGTACTTC

V gene: TRBV5-1
J gene: TRBJ1-2
D gene: TRBD1
clone size: few
CDR3 protein: CASSLEGAPYYGYTF
CDR3 DNA: TGCGCCAGCAGCTTGGAGGGGGCCCCTTATTATGGCTACACCTTC

V gene: TRBV11-2
J gene: TRBJ1-6
D gene: .
clone size: .
CDR3 protein: CASMDTPNSPLHF
CDR3 DNA: TGTGCCAGCATGGATACTCCTAATTCACCCCTCCACTTT

V gene: TRBV4-3
J gene: TRBJ1-1
D gene: .
clone size: .
CDR3 protein: CASSQEGGESRAFF
CDR3 DNA: TGCGCCAGCAGCCAAGAAGGGGGAGAATCTCGAGCTTTCTTT

V gene: TRBV12-3/TRBV12-4
J gene: TRBJ2-1
D gene: TRBD1
clone size: .
CDR3 protein: CASSPRQGVLYNEQFF
CDR3 DNA: TGTGCCAGCAGTCCCCGACAGGGGGTCCTCTACAATGAGCAGTTCTTC